This passage covers 6 T cell receptor beta chains from one sample sequenced in a study of blood T cell repertoires in COVID-19. Here immunoSEQ multiplex PCR was the method, and the copy in TCRdb shows in-frame clones only, minus some. Here the sample spans some 110,000 clones, 65% to 80% being singletons. The sample taken for sequencing was peripheral blood. The source of these receptors is a man aged 65 to 85 with acute or convalescent COVID-19.

The genes are TRBV10-3 and TRBJ1-6, with TRBD1 as a possible D gene (6 bases). Germline CDR1 reads ENHRY; CDR2 reads SYGVKD. The CDR3 loop spans 14 amino acids. V lost 6 bases, J lost 8 bases, and 14 bases lay in between. This chain's CDR3 is CAISPGTTDSPLHF. For the CDR3, the DNA is TGTGCCATCAGCCCCGGGACAACTGATTCACCCCTCCACTTT.

The chain has TRBV7-2 and TRBJ2-5; 8 bases are shared with TRBD1. The germline gives CDR1 SGHTA, CDR2 FQGNSA. The length of the CDR3 is 16 residues. Trimming removed 7 bases from V and 4 bases from J; junction bases left unmatched: 14. In DNA, the CDR3 is TGTGCCAGCACCGCTTATGCAGGGGGCCAGACAGAGACCCAGTACTTC. Translation gives CASTAYAGGQTETQYF. The whole variable domain, filled in from reference TRBV7-2 and TRBJ2-5, reads GAGVSQSPSNKVTEKGKDVELRCDPISGHTALYWYRQSLGQGLEFLIYFQGNSAPDKSGLPSDRFSAERTGGSVSTLTIQRTQQEDSAVYLCASTAYAGGQTETQYFGPGTRLLVL.

The chain is built from TRBV12-5 and TRBJ1-1, with a tentative D call TRBD1 (5 bases). Trimming left V 1 base short and J 11 bases short, with 14 bases between. CDR1 LGHNT and CDR2 FRNRAP come from the germline V gene. The CDR3 length is 13 residues. The CDR3 nucleotides read TGTGCTAGTGGTTTGGCAGACAGAGTAACGGCTTTCTTT. This sequence encodes CASGLADRVTAFF.

J is TRBJ2-3 and V is TRBV7-9; D is ambiguous. This CDR3 spans 14 amino acids. Trimming shortened V by 1 base and J by 3 bases, and 8 bases separated the two germline ends. CDR1 and CDR2 from the germline V gene are SEHNR and FQNEAQ (reference sequence). CDR3 DNA: TGTGCCAGCAGCTTAGGTCTGAGGACAGATACGCAGTATTTT. It codes for CASSLGLRTDTQYF.

This chain connects TRBV7-8 to TRBJ2-7; TRBD1 agrees at 9 bases. Germline loops: CDR1 SGHVS, CDR2 FQNEAQ. CDR3 length equals 15 residues. Trimming took 5 bases from V and 1 from J; bases not matched to a gene: 6. CDR3 DNA sequence: TGTGCCAGCAGCCAGGGACAGGGAAGGTCCTACGAGCAGTACTTC. Encoded protein: CASSQGQGRSYEQYF.

V is TRBV3-1 (or the pseudogene TRBV3-2) and J is TRBJ2-2, with 13 bases identical to TRBD2. This CDR3 spans 17 amino acids. After removal of 2 bases from V and 4 bases from J, the junction contained 4 bases not matched to a gene. CDR1 is LGHDT and CDR2 is YNNKEL in the germline V gene (reference sequence). CDR3 nucleotide sequence: TGTGCCAGCAGCCAAAGGACTAGCGGGAGTAGCACCGGGGAGCTGTTTTTT. Its protein product is CASSQRTSGSSTGELFF.